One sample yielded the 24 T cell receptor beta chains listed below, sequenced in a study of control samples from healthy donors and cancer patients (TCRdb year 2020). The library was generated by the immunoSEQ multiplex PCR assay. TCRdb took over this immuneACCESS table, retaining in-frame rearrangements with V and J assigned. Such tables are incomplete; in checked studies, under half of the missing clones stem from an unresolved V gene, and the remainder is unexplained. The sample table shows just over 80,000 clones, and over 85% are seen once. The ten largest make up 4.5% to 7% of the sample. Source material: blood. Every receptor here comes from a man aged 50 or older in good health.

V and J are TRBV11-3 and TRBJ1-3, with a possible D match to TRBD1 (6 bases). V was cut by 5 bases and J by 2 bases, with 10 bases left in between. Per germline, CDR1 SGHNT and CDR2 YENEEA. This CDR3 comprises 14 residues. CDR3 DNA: TGTGCCAGCAGCCGTACAGGGCCTGGAAACACCATATATTTT. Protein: CASSRTGPGNTIYF.

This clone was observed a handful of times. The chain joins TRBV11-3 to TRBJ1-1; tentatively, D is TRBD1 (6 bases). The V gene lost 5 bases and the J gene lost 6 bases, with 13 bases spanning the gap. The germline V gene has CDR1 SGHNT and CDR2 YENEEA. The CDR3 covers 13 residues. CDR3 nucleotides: TGTGCCAGCAGCCCCGGGGCAGGGGCTGAAGCTTTCTTT. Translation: CASSPGAGAEAFF.

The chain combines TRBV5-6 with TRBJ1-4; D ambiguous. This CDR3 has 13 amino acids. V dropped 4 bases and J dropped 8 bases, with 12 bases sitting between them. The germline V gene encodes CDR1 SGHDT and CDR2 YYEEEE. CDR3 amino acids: CASSDFLKEKLFF. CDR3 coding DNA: TGTGCCAGCAGCGACTTCTTAAAAGAAAAACTGTTTTTT.

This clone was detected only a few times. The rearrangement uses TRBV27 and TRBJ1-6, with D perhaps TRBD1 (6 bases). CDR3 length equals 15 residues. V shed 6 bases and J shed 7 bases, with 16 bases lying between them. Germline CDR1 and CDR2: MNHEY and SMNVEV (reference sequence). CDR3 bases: TGTGCCAGCAGCCGGAAACAGGGTTTAAATTCACCCCTCCACTTT. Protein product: CASSRKQGLNSPLHF.

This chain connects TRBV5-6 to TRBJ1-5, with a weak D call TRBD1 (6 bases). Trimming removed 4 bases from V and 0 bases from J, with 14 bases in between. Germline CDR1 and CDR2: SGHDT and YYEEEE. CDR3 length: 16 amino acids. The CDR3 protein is CASSTLQGHSNQPQHF. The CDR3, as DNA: TGTGCCAGCAGCACCCTACAGGGACATAGCAATCAGCCCCAGCATTTT.

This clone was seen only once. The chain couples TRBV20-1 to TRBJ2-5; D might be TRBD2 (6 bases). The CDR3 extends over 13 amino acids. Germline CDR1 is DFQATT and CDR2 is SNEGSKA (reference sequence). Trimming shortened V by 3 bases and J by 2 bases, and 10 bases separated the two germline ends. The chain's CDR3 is CSASGTRQETQYF. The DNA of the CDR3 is TGCAGTGCTAGTGGGACTCGACAAGAGACCCAGTACTTC.

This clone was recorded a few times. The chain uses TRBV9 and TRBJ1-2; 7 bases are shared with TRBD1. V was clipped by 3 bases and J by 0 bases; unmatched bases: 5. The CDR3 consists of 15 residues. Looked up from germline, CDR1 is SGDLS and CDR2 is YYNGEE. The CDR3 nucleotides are TGTGCCAGCAGCGAGCTCGGGACAGCTAACTATGGCTACACCTTC. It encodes CASSELGTANYGYTF.

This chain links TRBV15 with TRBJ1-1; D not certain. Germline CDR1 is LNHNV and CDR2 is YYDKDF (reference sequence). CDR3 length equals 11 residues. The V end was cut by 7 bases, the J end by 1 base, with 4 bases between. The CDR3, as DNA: TGTGCCACCAAGGAGAACACTGAAGCTTTCTTT. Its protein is CATKENTEAFF.

CDR3 region: CASSQTSGGTQETQYF. CDR3 nucleotide sequence: TGCGCCAGCAGCCAGACTAGCGGGGGGACTCAAGAGACCCAGTACTTC. The chain links TRBV4-1 to TRBJ2-5; 13 positions agree with TRBD2. The junction had 3 bases not matched to a gene; V was cut back by 3 bases and J by 2 bases. The CDR3 is 16 residues long. Germline values: CDR1 MGHRA, CDR2 YSYEKL.

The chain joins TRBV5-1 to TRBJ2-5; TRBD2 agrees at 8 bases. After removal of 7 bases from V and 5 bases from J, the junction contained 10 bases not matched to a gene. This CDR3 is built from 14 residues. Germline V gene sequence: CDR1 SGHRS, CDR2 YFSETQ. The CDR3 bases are TGCGCCAGCGGGCGGGGGGATGAGTCGGAGACCCAGTACTTC. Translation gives CASGRGDESETQYF.

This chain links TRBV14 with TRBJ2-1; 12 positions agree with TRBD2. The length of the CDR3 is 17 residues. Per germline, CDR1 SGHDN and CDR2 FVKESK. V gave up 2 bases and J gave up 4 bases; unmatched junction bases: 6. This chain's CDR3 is CASSQPIGLAGYNEQFF. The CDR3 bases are TGTGCCAGCAGCCAACCGATTGGACTAGCGGGGTACAATGAGCAGTTCTTC.

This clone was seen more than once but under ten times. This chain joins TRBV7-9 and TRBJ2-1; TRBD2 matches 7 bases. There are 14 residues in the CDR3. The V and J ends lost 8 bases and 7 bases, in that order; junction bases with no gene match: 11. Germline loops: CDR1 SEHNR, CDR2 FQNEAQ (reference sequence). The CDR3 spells CASRMGGSRNEQFF. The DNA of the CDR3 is TGTGCCAGCCGTATGGGGGGGTCGCGGAATGAGCAGTTCTTC.

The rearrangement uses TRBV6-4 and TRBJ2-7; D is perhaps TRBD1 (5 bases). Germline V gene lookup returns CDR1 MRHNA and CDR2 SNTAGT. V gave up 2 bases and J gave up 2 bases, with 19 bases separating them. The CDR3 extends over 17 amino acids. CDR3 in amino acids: CASSDPYGQGSTYEQYF. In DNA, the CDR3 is TGTGCCAGCAGTGACCCCTATGGGCAGGGCAGCACCTACGAGCAGTACTTC.

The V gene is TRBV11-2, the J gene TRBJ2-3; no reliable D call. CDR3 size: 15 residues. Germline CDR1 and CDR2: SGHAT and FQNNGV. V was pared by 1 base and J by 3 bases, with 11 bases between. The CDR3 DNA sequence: TGTGCCAGCAGCTTAGCTGGCAGTGTAACAGATACGCAGTATTTT. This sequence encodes CASSLAGSVTDTQYF.

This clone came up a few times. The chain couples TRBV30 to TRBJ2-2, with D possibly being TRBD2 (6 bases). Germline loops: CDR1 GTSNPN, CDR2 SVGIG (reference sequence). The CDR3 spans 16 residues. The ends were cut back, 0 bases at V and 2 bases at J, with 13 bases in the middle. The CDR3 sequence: CAWSVLTGVNTGELFF. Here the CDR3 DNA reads TGTGCCTGGAGTGTACTGACGGGGGTAAACACCGGGGAGCTGTTTTTT.

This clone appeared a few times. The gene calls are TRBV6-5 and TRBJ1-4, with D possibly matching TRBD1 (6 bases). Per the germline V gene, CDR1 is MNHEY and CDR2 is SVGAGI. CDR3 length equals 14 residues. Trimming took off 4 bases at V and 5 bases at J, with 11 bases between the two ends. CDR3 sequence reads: CASSSQGLNEKLFF. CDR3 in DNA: TGTGCCAGCAGTTCACAGGGACTGAATGAAAAACTGTTTTTT.

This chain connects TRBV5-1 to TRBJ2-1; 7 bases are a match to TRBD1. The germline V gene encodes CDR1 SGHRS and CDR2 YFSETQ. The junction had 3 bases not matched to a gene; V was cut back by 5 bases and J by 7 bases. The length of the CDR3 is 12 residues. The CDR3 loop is CASSSQGNEQFF. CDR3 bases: TGCGCCAGCAGTTCACAGGGGAATGAGCAGTTCTTC.

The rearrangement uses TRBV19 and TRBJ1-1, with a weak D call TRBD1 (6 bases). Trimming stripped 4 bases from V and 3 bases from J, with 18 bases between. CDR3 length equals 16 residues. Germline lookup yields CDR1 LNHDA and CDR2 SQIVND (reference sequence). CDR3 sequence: CASSRGPRGADTEAFF. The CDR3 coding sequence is TGTGCCAGTAGTAGGGGGCCGCGGGGGGCGGACACTGAAGCTTTCTTT.

As DNA, the CDR3 is TGTGCCAGCAGCTTGGGACTAGCGGGGCAAGAGACCCAGTACTTC. Translation: CASSLGLAGQETQYF. The rearrangement joins TRBV5-5 to TRBJ2-5, with 11 bases matching TRBD2. Germline assignment: CDR1 SGHKS and CDR2 YYEKEE (reference sequence). The trim removed 0 bases at V and 2 bases at J, leaving 0 bases unmatched. The CDR3 covers 15 residues. The full variable domain, in which reference TRBV5-5 and TRBJ2-5 provide the parts outside the CDR3, is DAGVTQSPTHLIKTRGQQVTLRCSPISGHKSVSWYQQVLGQGPQFIFQYYEKEERGRGNFPDRFSARQFPNYSSELNVNALLLGDSALYLCASSLGLAGQETQYFGPGTRLLVL.

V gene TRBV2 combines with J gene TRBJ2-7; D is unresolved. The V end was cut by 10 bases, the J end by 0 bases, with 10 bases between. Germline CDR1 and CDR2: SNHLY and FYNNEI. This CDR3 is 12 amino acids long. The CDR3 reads CATQSSSYEQYF. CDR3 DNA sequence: TGTGCCACGCAGTCCAGCTCCTACGAGCAGTACTTC.

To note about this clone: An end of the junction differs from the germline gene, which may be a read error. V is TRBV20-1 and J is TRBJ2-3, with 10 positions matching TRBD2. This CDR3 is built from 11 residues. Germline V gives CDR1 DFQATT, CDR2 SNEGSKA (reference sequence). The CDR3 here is CSARSSGGLQF. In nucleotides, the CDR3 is TGCAGTGCTAGGAGTAGCGGGGGGCTACAATTT.

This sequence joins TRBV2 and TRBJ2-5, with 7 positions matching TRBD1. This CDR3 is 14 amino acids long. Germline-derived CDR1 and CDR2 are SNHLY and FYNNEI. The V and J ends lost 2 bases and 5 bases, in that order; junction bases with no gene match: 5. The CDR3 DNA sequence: TGTGCCAGCAGTGAAAAAAGGGGGCCTGAGACCCAGTACTTC. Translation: CASSEKRGPETQYF.

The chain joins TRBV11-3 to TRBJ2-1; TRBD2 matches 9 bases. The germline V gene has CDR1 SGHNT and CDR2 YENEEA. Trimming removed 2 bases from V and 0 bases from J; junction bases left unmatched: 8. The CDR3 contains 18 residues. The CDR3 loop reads CASSLSLSGGPSYNEQFF. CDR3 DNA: TGTGCCAGCAGCTTAAGTCTTAGCGGGGGACCCTCCTACAATGAGCAGTTCTTC.

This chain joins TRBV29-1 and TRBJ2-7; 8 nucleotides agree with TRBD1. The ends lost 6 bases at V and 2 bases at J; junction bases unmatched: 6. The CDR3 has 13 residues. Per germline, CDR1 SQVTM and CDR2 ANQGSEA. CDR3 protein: CSVMTGVAYEQYF. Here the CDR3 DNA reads TGCAGCGTGATGACAGGGGTTGCCTACGAGCAGTACTTC.